These 23 T cell receptor beta chains share one sample of origin, sequenced in a study of beta chain features in type 1 diabetes. The whole isolated RNA underwent reverse transcription, so sequencing captured expressed TCRB transcripts. This table comes from immunoSEQ multiplex PCR, and its TCRdb copy is limited to in-frame clones, with some not included. The sample records 500,000 to 700,000 clones, less than 20% being singletons. The sequenced sample consisted of naive CD4+ T cells from blood. These receptors were collected from a man between 18 and 29 years old in good health.

This clone was recorded a few times. The CDR3 loop reads CASTGTVNSPLHF. For the CDR3, the DNA is TGTGCCAGCACCGGGACAGTAAATTCACCCCTCCACTTT. The chain recombines TRBV25-1 with TRBJ1-6; 7 bases align to TRBD1. The V and J ends lost 7 bases and 7 bases, in that order; junction bases with no gene match: 4. CDR3 length: 13 residues. The V gene's germline CDR1 is MGHDK and CDR2 SYGVNS.

Only a few counts were recorded for this clone. The CDR3 loop is CASSLGGRDTQYF. DNA of the CDR3: TGTGCCAGCAGCTTGGGGGGCCGCGATACGCAGTATTTT. This sequence joins TRBV13 and TRBJ2-3; D may match TRBD1 or TRBD2 (6 bases each). V lost 3 bases and J 6 bases, leaving 10 bases between the germline ends. The CDR3 runs 13 residues. CDR1 and CDR2 from the germline V gene are PRHDT and FYEKMQ (reference sequence).

Only a few counts were recorded for this clone. The chain is built from TRBV4-1 and TRBJ2-3; the D is unclear. The CDR3 length is 16 residues. The V gene lost 1 base and the J gene lost 2 bases, with 13 bases spanning the gap. Germline V gene lookup returns CDR1 MGHRA and CDR2 YSYEKL. CDR3 amino acids: CASSQGLIGLTDTQYF. The CDR3 nucleotides are TGCGCCAGCAGCCAAGGGCTAATAGGGCTCACAGATACGCAGTATTTT.

This chain uses TRBV18 with TRBJ2-2, with D perhaps matching TRBD2 (5 bases). The V and J ends lost 3 bases and 5 bases respectively, with 10 bases between them. The CDR3 is 14 amino acids. Germline lookup yields CDR1 KGHSH and CDR2 LQKENI. CDR3 nucleotide sequence: TGTGCCAGCTCACCGGACTTAACGACCGGGGAGCTGTTTTTT. Translated: CASSPDLTTGELFF. The full variable domain, its missing parts supplied by reference TRBV18 and TRBJ2-2, is NAGVMQNPRHLVRRRGQEARLRCSPMKGHSHVYWYRQLPEEGLKFMVYLQKENIIDESGMPKERFSAEFPKEGPSILRIQQVVRGDSAAYFCASSPDLTTGELFFGEGSRLTVL.

This clone appeared a few times. The CDR3: CATSRDRNLKGTEAFF. CDR3 nucleotides: TGTGCCACTTCCCGGGACAGGAATTTAAAGGGAACTGAAGCTTTCTTT. The chain combines TRBV19 with TRBJ1-1, with 8 bases lining up with TRBD1. CDR1 and CDR2 from the germline V gene are LNHDA and SQIVND (reference sequence). CDR3 size: 16 residues. Trimming took 10 bases from V and 5 from J; bases not matched to a gene: 18. The whole variable domain, remainder taken from reference TRBV19 and TRBJ1-1, is DGGITQSPKYLFRKEGQNVTLSCEQNLNHDAMYWYRQDPGQGLRLIYYSQIVNDFQKGDIAEGYSVSREKKESFPLTVTSAQKNPTAFYLCATSRDRNLKGTEAFFGQGTRLTVV.

V is TRBV7-2 and J is TRBJ2-1; D is unresolved. With 2 bases removed from V and 2 bases from J, the gap between germline ends came to 7 bases. From germline, CDR1 is SGHTA and CDR2 FQGNSA. The length of the CDR3 is 14 residues. Here the CDR3 DNA reads TGTGCCAGCAGCTTACTGGCGCCCTACAATGAGCAGTTCTTC. Residues: CASSLLAPYNEQFF.

The CDR3 region has the DNA TGTGCCAGCAGTTTCCGGGAGGGCCTTGAAACCGGGGAGCTGTTTTTT. Encoded protein: CASSFREGLETGELFF. The rearrangement uses TRBV28 and TRBJ2-2; 8 bases are shared with TRBD2. Trimming at V came to 3 bases and at J to 5 bases, leaving 8 bases not matched to a gene. Germline V gene lookup returns CDR1 MDHEN and CDR2 SYDVKM. This CDR3 is 16 amino acids long.

The chain couples TRBV27 to TRBJ2-1; 10 positions agree with TRBD2. The CDR3 is 18 amino acids. Germline V gives CDR1 MNHEY, CDR2 SMNVEV (reference sequence). V shed 4 bases and J 4 bases; nucleotides not matched to a gene: 13. The DNA of the CDR3 is TGTGCCAGCAGTTATAGGGCCATAAGCGGGAGGGGGTACAATGAGCAGTTCTTC. This translates into CASSYRAISGRGYNEQFF.

This clone showed up just a few times. The chain uses TRBV28 and TRBJ2-1; tentatively, D is TRBD1 or TRBD2 (5 bases each). The germline V gene encodes CDR1 MDHEN and CDR2 SYDVKM. This CDR3 is built from 14 residues. V gave up 2 bases and J gave up 6 bases, with 11 bases separating them. The CDR3: CASSLGGKGNEQFF. The CDR3 DNA reads TGTGCCAGCAGTTTAGGGGGTAAAGGCAATGAGCAGTTCTTC.

The chain uses TRBV9 and TRBJ2-7, with D maybe TRBD1 (5 bases). Germline assignment: CDR1 SGDLS and CDR2 YYNGEE. CDR3 size: 16 residues. The V gene lost 0 bases and the J gene lost 0 bases, with 13 bases spanning the gap. Written as DNA, the CDR3 is TGTGCCAGCAGCGTAGGGGGCCGATCCCGCTCCTACGAGCAGTACTTC. Translating gives CASSVGGRSRSYEQYF.

This clone was counted a few times. The chain joins TRBV5-4 to TRBJ1-3; 9 nucleotides match TRBD1. The junction had 9 bases not matched to a gene; V was cut back by 4 bases and J by 4 bases. In germline, CDR1 is SGHNT, CDR2 YYREEE (reference sequence). This CDR3 is built from 16 residues. The CDR3 region has the DNA TGTGCCAGCAGCCGACCGGGACAGGGACCAGGAAACACCATATATTTT. Translating it yields CASSRPGQGPGNTIYF.

The rearrangement uses TRBV25-1 and TRBJ1-4; TRBD1 might be the D (5 bases). The V gene's germline CDR1 is MGHDK and CDR2 SYGVNS. The CDR3 spans 14 residues. Trimming shortened V by 4 bases and J by 8 bases, and 14 bases separated the two germline ends. CDR3 in amino acids: CASSVVGAGEKLFF. The DNA of the CDR3 is TGTGCCAGCAGTGTTGTAGGGGCTGGGGAAAAACTGTTTTTT.

The rearrangement links TRBV7-9 to TRBJ1-5; TRBD1 is a possible D gene (6 bases). The V gene's germline CDR1 is SEHNR and CDR2 FQNEAQ (reference sequence). The CDR3 spans 17 residues. V shed 1 base and J shed 6 bases, with 19 bases lying between them. CDR3 nucleotide sequence: TGTGCCAGCAGCTTAGGAGGGAGTTTCAAAGGGGGTCAGCCCCAGCATTTT. This sequence encodes CASSLGGSFKGGQPQHF. Variable domain in full (rest from reference TRBV7-9 and TRBJ1-5): DTGVSQNPRHKITKRGQNVTFRCDPISEHNRLYWYRQTLGQGPEFLTYFQNEAQLEKSRLLSDRFSAERPKGSFSTLEIQRTEQGDSAMYLCASSLGGSFKGGQPQHFGDGTRLSIL.

This clone turned up a few times. In nucleotides, the CDR3 is TGTGCCAGCAGTAGGGGGGCTATCTCTGAAAAACTGTTTTTT. This gives the protein CASSRGAISEKLFF. The J gene is TRBJ1-4, the V gene TRBV2; perhaps TRBD1 as D (6 bases). Germline CDR1 SNHLY, CDR2 FYNNEI. The CDR3 sequence is 14 residues long. Deletions cut 5 bases from V and 7 bases from J, with 14 bases between.

This clone was counted between two and nine times. V and J are TRBV29-1 and TRBJ2-6; D is unclear. The CDR3 loop spans 12 amino acids. Germline CDR1 and CDR2: SQVTM and ANQGSEA. Deletions cut 7 bases from V and 3 bases from J, with 7 bases between. The CDR3 here is CSADFGANVLTF. CDR3 coding DNA: TGCAGCGCCGATTTTGGGGCCAACGTCCTGACTTTC.

The sample holds a few counts of this clone. V and J are TRBV19 and TRBJ2-5; D gene ambiguous. Germline V gives CDR1 LNHDA, CDR2 SQIVND (reference sequence). CDR3 size: 15 residues. Trimming shortened V by 4 bases and J by 2 bases, and 14 bases separated the two germline ends. The CDR3 loop reads CASSTYSRGQETQYF. Here the CDR3 DNA reads TGTGCCAGTAGTACCTACTCCCGTGGGCAAGAGACCCAGTACTTC.

The chain employs TRBV6-4 and TRBJ2-5; 7 bases align to TRBD2. Germline CDR1 is MRHNA and CDR2 is SNTAGT. The CDR3 consists of 15 residues. The V and J ends lost 7 bases and 1 base, in that order; junction bases with no gene match: 9. The CDR3 protein is CASMVASGVQETQYF. The CDR3 DNA is TGTGCCAGCATGGTCGCCAGCGGGGTCCAAGAGACCCAGTACTTC.

This chain links TRBV20-1 with TRBJ1-2; D is unresolved. Germline V gives CDR1 DFQATT, CDR2 SNEGSKA (reference sequence). V was shortened by 1 base and J by 3 bases, with 3 bases between the two germline ends. This CDR3 contains 11 residues. CDR3 loop: CSARVHYGYTF. CDR3 bases: TGCAGTGCTAGAGTTCACTATGGCTACACCTTC.

The chain is built from TRBV19 and TRBJ1-2; TRBD1 might be the D (6 bases). This CDR3 region has 14 residues. CDR1 LNHDA and CDR2 SQIVND come from the germline V gene (reference sequence). V was cut by 5 bases and J by 4 bases, with 14 bases left in between. The CDR3 region has the DNA TGTGCCAGTAGTGCACAGGGAGCCGGCTATGGCTACACCTTC. Protein sequence: CASSAQGAGYGYTF.

In this sample, this clone turned up once. This sequence joins TRBV4-2 and TRBJ1-2; D is ambiguous. The CDR3 runs to 16 residues. V was pared by 0 bases and J by 4 bases, with 15 bases between. CDR1 and CDR2 from the germline V gene are LGHNA and YNFKEQ. CDR3: CASSQEVVDALYGYTF. In DNA form, the CDR3 reads TGTGCCAGCAGCCAAGAGGTGGTGGACGCACTCTATGGCTACACCTTC.

In its sample, this clone was seen a few times. The chain has TRBV5-6 and TRBJ2-1; 9 bases align to TRBD1. Trimming removed 0 bases from V and 16 bases from J; junction bases left unmatched: 5. Germline assignment: CDR1 SGHDT and CDR2 YYEEEE. The CDR3 covers 12 residues. This chain's CDR3 is CASSLDGTGRFF. The DNA of the CDR3 is TGTGCCAGCAGCTTGGACGGGACAGGGCGTTTCTTC.

V gene TRBV4-2 combines with J gene TRBJ2-2; D might be TRBD2 (6 bases). Germline CDR1 and CDR2: LGHNA and YNFKEQ. The germline V and J ends were trimmed by 0 bases and 4 bases, with 15 bases remaining between them. This CDR3 is built from 17 residues. CDR3 nucleotides: TGTGCCAGCAGCCAAGATTTCGGGGGAGGTAGCACCGGGGAGCTGTTTTTT. This gives the protein CASSQDFGGGSTGELFF.

This clone was observed a few times. The chain uses TRBV30 and TRBJ2-2, with D tentatively TRBD1 (6 bases). V lost 3 bases to trimming and J lost 3 bases, with 14 bases between them. CDR3 length: 15 residues. Germline loops: CDR1 GTSNPN, CDR2 SVGIG (reference sequence). CDR3 DNA: TGTGCCTGGAGACTTACACAGGGCTACACCGGGGAGCTGTTTTTT. This gives the protein CAWRLTQGYTGELFF.